This T cell receptor (beta chain) was observed in a study of cytomegalovirus exposure and HLA in healthy donors. Study-level findings and limits: Researchers catalogued some 160 TCR beta chains as cytomegalovirus-associated. A later analysis revealed that TCR association rates differed between HLA loci, peaking at DRB1 and bottoming out at HLA-C. According to reports, the classifier identified cytomegalovirus status with high specificity and sensitivity.

Use of 60 Vbeta and 13 Jbeta primers characterized the PCR. The repertoire was sequenced with immunoSEQ multiplex PCR; TCRdb's copy has only in-frame clones and lacks some. This sample carries 160,000 or so clones, less than 85% of them seen once, and the ten largest clones take around 4%. The count of this clone is one. Its antigen is undetermined. Sequencing used PBMCs. This receptor was obtained from a man aged 35 to 55 in good health and CMV-seronegative.

The CDR3 spells CASRPDRGPRGYTF. For the CDR3, the DNA is TGTGCCAGTAGACCGGACAGGGGGCCCCGCGGCTACACCTTC. V is TRBV19 and J is TRBJ1-2, with 11 bases that match TRBD1. The CDR3 is 14 residues long. The germline CDR1 and CDR2 sequences are LNHDA and SQIVND (reference sequence). Trimming at V came to 6 bases and at J to 8 bases, leaving 8 bases not matched to a gene.